The source of this T cell receptor (beta chain) is a study of beta chain features in type 1 diabetes. cDNA synthesis used the whole RNA isolate, giving expressed TCRB sequences. Some clones are missing from TCRdb's copy, which holds only in-frame ones; the method was immunoSEQ multiplex PCR. This repertoire shows 100,000 to 150,000 clones, approximately 10% found once; its top ten account for 0.75%. Study-wide results and caveats: Type 1 diabetes patients had TCRB CDR3s that were shorter (moderately but significantly so) in all four CD4+ subsets.

Trimming took off 3 bases at V and 1 base at J, with 16 bases between the two ends. Germline CDR1 and CDR2: SGHRS and YFSETQ. CDR3 length: 16 residues. Comment on this clone: Its target is not known.

Sequences were obtained from central memory CD4+ T cells from blood. The chain uses TRBV5-1 and TRBJ1-1; tentative D call: TRBD1 (6 bases). The receptor's source is a man in his thirties or forties with type 1 diabetes. The CDR3 coding sequence is TGCGCCAGCAGCTCCAACCCGATACAGGGGAACACTGAAGCTTTCTTT. It codes for CASSSNPIQGNTEAFF.